The entry that follows covers one T cell receptor beta chain sequence. No antigen is known for it. V lost 4 bases, J lost 8 bases, and 8 bases stayed unmatched. The CDR3 spans 14 residues. Germline values: CDR1 LNHNV, CDR2 YYDKDF (reference sequence). Each CDR3 protein gets one entry after TCRdb re-called the reads with MiXCR. The sample lists roughly 34,000 distinct CDR3 sequences, approximately 52% occurring once. These data belong to a study of T cell repertoires in cytomegalovirus infection. Study background: Public TCR beta signatures provided an indication of both CMV infection and a matching HLA type.

Study-wide points: Adding up the frequency of public TCR beta families identified people who carried CMV plus the relevant HLA. Predominance within the ex vivo response was attributable to HLA-C-restricted CMV-specific TCR beta clonotypes.

The gene calls are TRBV15 and TRBJ2-1; 7 bases map to TRBD2. The clonotype was recovered from a human donor in good health (CMV status not recorded). Some clones in this sample may be carry-over from other donors' samples. The sequenced sample was CD8+ T cells from cultured PBMCs, obtained from culture after CMV antigen stimulation. The CDR3 bases are TGTGCCACCAGCATGGGAGGGCCTATCGATGAGCAGTTCTTC. Its translation is CATSMGGPIDEQFF.